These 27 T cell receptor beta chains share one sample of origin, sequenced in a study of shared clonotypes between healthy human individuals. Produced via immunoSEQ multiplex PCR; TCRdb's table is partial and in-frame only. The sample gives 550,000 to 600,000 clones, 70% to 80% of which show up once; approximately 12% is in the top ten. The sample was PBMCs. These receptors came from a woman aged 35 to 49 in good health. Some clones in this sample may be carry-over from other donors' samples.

DNA for the CDR3: TGTGCCAGCAGCGTAGCGCTCCCCTACAATGAGCAGTTCTTC. Translating it yields CASSVALPYNEQFF. The chain couples TRBV9 to TRBJ2-1; no firm D call. Germline V gives CDR1 SGDLS, CDR2 YYNGEE. The CDR3 runs to 14 residues. V was shortened by 0 bases and J by 2 bases, with 6 bases between the two germline ends.

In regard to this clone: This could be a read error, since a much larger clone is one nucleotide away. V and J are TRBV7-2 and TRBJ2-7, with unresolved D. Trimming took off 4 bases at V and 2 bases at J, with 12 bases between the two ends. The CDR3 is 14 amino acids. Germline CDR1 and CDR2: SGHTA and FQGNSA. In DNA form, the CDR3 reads TGTGCCAGCAGCTCTAACACAGAGCCCTACGAGCAGTACTTC. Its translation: CASSSNTEPYEQYF.

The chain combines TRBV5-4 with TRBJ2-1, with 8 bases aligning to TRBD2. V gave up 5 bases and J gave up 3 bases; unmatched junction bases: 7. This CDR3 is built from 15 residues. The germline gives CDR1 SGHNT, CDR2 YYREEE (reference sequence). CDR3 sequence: CASSSRAGVYNEQFF. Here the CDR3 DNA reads TGTGCCAGCAGTTCCCGAGCGGGAGTCTACAATGAGCAGTTCTTC. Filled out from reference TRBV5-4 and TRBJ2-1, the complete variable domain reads ETGVTQSPTHLIKTRGQQVTLRCSSQSGHNTVSWYQQALGQGPQFIFQYYREEENGRGNFPPRFSGLQFPNYSSELNVNALELDDSALYLCASSSRAGVYNEQFFGPGTRLTVL.

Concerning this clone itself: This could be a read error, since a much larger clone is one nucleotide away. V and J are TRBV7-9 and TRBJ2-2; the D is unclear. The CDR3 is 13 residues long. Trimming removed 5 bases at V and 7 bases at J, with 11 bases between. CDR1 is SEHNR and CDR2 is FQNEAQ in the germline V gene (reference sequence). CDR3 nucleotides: TGTGCCAGCAGCCCCGCTATCCTCGGGGAGCTGTTTTTT. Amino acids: CASSPAILGELFF.

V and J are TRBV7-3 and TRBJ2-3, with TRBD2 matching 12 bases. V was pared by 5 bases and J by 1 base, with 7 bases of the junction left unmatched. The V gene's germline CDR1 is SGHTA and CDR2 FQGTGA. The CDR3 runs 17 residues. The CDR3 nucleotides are TGTGCCAGCAGCCAAAGACTAGCGGGAGATGGCACAGATACGCAGTATTTT. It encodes CASSQRLAGDGTDTQYF.

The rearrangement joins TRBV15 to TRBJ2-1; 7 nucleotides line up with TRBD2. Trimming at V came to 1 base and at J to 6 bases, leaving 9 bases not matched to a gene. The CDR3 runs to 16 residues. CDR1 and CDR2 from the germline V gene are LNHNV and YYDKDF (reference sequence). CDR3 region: CATSRGVAGVGNEQFF. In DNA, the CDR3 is TGTGCCACCAGCAGAGGAGTGGCGGGAGTAGGCAATGAGCAGTTCTTC. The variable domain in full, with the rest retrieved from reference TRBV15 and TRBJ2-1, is DAMVIQNPRYQVTQFGKPVTLSCSQTLNHNVMYWYQQKSSQAPKLLFHYYDKDFNNEADTPDNFQSRRPNTSFCFLDIRSPGLGDTAMYLCATSRGVAGVGNEQFFGPGTRLTVL.

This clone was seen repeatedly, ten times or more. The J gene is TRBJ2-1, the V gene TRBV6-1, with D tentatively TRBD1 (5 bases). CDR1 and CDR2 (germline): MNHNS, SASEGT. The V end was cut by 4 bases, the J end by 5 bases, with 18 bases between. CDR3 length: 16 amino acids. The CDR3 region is CASSVLQGPSDNEQFF. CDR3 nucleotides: TGTGCCAGCAGTGTCCTCCAGGGCCCATCGGACAATGAGCAGTTCTTC.

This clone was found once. Here the CDR3 reads CASSLSIATNADTQYF. The DNA of the CDR3 is TGTGCCAGCAGCTTAAGTATAGCGACAAACGCAGATACGCAGTATTTT. This chain links TRBV7-9 with TRBJ2-3, with D tentatively TRBD2 (5 bases). CDR3 length: 16 amino acids. Per the germline V gene, CDR1 is SEHNR and CDR2 is FQNEAQ (reference sequence). Trimming pared 2 bases from V and 4 bases from J, leaving 16 bases between.

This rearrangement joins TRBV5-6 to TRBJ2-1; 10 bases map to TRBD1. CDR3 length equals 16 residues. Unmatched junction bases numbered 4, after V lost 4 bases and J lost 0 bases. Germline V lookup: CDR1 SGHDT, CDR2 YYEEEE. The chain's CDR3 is CASSTGQGSSYNEQFF. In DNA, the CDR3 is TGTGCCAGCAGCACGGGACAGGGGTCCTCCTACAATGAGCAGTTCTTC.

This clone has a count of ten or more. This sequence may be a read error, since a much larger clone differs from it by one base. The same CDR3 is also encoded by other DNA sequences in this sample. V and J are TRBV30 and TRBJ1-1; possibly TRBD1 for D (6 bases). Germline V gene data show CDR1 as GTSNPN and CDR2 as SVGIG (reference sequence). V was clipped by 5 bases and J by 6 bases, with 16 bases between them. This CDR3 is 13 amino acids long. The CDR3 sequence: CAWSRTAGAEAFF. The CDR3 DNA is TGTGCCTGGTCCCGGACAGCTGGGGCTGAAGCTTTCTTT.

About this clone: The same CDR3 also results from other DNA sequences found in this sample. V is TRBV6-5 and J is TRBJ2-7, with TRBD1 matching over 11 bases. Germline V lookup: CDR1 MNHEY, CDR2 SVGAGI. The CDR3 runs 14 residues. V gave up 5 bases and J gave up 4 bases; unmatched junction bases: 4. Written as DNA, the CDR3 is TGTGCCAGCAGTAGGACAGGGGGCTCGTACGAGCAGTACTTC. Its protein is CASSRTGGSYEQYF.

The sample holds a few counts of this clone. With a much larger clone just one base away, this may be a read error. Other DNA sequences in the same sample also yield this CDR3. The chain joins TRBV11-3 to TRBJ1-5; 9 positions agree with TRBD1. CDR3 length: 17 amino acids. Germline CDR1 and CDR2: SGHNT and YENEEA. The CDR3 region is CASSLARTGEEDQPQHF. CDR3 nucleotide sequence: TGCGCCAGCAGCTTAGCCCGGACAGGGGAGGAGGATCAGCCCCAGCATTTT. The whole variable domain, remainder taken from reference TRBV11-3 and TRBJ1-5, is EAGVVQSPRYKIIEKKQPVAFWCNPISGHNTLYWYLQNLGQGPELLIRYENEEAVDDSQLPKDRFSAERLKGVDSTLKIQPAELGDSAVYLCASSLARTGEEDQPQHFGDGTRLSIL.

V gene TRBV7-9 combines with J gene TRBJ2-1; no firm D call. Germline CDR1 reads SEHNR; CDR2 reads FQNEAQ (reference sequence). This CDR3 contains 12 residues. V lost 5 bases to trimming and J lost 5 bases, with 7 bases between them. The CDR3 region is CASSSQDNEQFF. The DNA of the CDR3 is TGTGCCAGCAGCAGCCAGGACAATGAGCAGTTCTTC.

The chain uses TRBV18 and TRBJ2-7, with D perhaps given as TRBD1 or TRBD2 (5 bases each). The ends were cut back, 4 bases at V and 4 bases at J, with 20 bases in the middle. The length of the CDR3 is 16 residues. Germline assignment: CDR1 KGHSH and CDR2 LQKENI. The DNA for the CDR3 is TGTGCCAGCTCACAAGCATGGGCAGGGCGGACTTACGAGCAGTACTTC. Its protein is CASSQAWAGRTYEQYF.

CDR3 amino acids: CASSLGLERTDTQYF. The DNA of the CDR3 is TGTGCCAGCAGCTTGGGGTTGGAGCGCACAGATACGCAGTATTTT. This sequence joins TRBV5-4 and TRBJ2-3; no clear D gene. Germline values: CDR1 SGHNT, CDR2 YYREEE (reference sequence). The CDR3 contains 15 residues. The V end was cut by 0 bases, the J end by 1 base, with 9 bases between.

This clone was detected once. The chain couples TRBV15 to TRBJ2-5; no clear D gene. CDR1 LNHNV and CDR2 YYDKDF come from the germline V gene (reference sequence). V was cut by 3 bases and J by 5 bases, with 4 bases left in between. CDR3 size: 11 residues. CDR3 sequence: CATSSLETQYF. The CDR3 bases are TGTGCCACCAGCAGCTTGGAGACCCAGTACTTC. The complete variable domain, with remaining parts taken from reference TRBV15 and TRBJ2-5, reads DAMVIQNPRYQVTQFGKPVTLSCSQTLNHNVMYWYQQKSSQAPKLLFHYYDKDFNNEADTPDNFQSRRPNTSFCFLDIRSPGLGDTAMYLCATSSLETQYFGPGTRLLVL.

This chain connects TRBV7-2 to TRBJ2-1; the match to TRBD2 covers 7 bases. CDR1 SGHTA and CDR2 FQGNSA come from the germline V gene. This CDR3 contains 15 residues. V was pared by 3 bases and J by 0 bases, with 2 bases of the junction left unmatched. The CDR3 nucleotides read TGTGCCAGCAGCTTCCAGCGGGACTCCTACAATGAGCAGTTCTTC. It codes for CASSFQRDSYNEQFF.

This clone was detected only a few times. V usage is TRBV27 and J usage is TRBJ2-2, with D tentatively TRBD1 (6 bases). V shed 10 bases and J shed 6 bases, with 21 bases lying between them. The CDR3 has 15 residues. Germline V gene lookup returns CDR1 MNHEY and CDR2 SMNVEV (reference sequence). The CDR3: CATSRDNGFAGELFF. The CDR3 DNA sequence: TGTGCCACCTCCCGGGACAACGGCTTCGCCGGGGAGCTGTTTTTT.

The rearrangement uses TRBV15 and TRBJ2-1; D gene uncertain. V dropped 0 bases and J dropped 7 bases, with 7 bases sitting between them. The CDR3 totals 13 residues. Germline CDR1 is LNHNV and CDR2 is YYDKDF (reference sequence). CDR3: CATSRDSANEQFF. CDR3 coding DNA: TGTGCCACCAGCAGAGATTCAGCGAATGAGCAGTTCTTC.

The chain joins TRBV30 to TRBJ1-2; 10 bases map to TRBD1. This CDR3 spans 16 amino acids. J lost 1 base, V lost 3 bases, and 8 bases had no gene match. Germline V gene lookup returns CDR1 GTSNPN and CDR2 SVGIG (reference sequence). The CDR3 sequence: CAWREIRDRGNYGYTF. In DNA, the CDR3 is TGTGCCTGGAGAGAGATCCGGGACAGGGGTAACTATGGCTACACCTTC.

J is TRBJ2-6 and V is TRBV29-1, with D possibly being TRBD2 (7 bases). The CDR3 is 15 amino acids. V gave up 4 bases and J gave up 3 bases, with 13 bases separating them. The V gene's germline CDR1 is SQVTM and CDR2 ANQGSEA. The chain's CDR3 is CSVVGGALGANVLTF. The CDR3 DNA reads TGCAGCGTTGTGGGGGGGGCGCTTGGGGCCAACGTCCTGACTTTC.

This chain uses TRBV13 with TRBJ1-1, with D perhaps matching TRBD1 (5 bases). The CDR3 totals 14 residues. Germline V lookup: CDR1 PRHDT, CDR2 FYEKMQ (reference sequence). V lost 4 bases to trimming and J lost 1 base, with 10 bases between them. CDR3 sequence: CASSYLDTNTEAFF. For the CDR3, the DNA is TGTGCCAGCAGCTACCTGGACACGAACACTGAAGCTTTCTTT.

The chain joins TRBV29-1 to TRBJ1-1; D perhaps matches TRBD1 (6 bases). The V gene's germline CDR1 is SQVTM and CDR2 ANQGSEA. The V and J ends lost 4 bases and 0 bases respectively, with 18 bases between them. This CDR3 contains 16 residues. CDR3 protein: CSVGGRGQDVNTEAFF. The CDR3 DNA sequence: TGCAGCGTTGGGGGCCGGGGGCAAGATGTGAACACTGAAGCTTTCTTT.

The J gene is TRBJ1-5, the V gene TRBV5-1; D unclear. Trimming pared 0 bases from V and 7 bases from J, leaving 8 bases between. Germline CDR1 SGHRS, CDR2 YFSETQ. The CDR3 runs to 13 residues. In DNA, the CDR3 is TGCGCCAGCAGCTTGGGGGATTTCCAGCCCCAGCATTTT. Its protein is CASSLGDFQPQHF.

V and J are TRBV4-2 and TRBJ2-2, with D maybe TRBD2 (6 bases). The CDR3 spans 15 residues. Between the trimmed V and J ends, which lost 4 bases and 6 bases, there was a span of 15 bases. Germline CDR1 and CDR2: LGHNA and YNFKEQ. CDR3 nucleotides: TGTGCCAGCAGCCCGATGACTAGTTCGGCCGGGGAGCTGTTTTTT. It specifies CASSPMTSSAGELFF.

The CDR3 sequence is CASKGTVNDEKLFF. Written as DNA, the CDR3 is TGTGCCAGCAAAGGGACAGTAAATGATGAAAAACTGTTTTTT. The rearrangement uses TRBV2 and TRBJ1-4, with 7 bases fitting TRBD1. The V and J ends lost 7 bases and 6 bases, in that order; junction bases with no gene match: 8. The CDR3 has 14 residues. The germline gives CDR1 SNHLY, CDR2 FYNNEI.

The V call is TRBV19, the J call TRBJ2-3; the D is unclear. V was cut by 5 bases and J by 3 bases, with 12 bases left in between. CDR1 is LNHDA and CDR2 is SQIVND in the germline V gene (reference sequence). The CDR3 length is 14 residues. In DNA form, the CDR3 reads TGTGCCAGTAGTCAAGGCATCGGGACAGATACGCAGTATTTT. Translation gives CASSQGIGTDTQYF.